The sequence of this T cell receptor (beta chain) was determined in a study of response to subunit inactivated influenza vaccine. CDR1 and CDR2 (germline): SEHNR, FQNEAQ (reference sequence). This CDR3 is built from 15 residues. Germline trimming cut 1 base from V and 4 bases from J; bases unmatched to any gene: 6. Each CDR3 protein is one row after TCRdb ran MiXCR on the RT-PCR reads. This sample yields about 500,000 distinct CDR3 sequences, of which 16% are seen a single time; less than 4% belongs to the top ten. The material sequenced was CD4+ T cells sorted from PBMCs, taken less than 25 months after vaccination. The chain recombines TRBV7-9 with TRBJ1-2; 7 nucleotides line up with TRBD1. The clonotype was recovered from a man aged 50 to 69 who received an inactivated influenza vaccine. CDR3 DNA: TGTGCCAGCAGCTTAGAGGAGGGGGCCTCCTATGGCTACACCTTC. It specifies CASSLEEGASYGYTF.